This T cell receptor beta chain is drawn from a study of cytomegalovirus exposure and HLA in healthy donors. Germline CDR1 and CDR2: SGHRS and YFSETQ. Trimming removed 5 bases from V and 5 bases from J, with 19 bases in between. This CDR3 spans 16 amino acids. Use of 60 Vbeta and 13 Jbeta primers characterized the PCR. Profiling relied on immunoSEQ multiplex PCR, and the TCRdb table lists in-frame clones only, not all of them. The table has about 130,000 clones, 17% seen once. Regarding the study as a whole: A later analysis showed that HLA-associated TCR beta chains had undergone more clonal expansion than equally common others.

Details on this clone: No antigen is known for it.

This TCR was sampled from a female donor in good health and CMV-seropositive. The sequenced sample consisted of PBMCs. This chain links TRBV5-1 with TRBJ1-4; D may be TRBD1 (5 bases). CDR3 sequence reads: CASSFTGGGGNEKLFF. CDR3 in DNA: TGCGCCAGCAGTTTCACTGGGGGAGGAGGAAATGAAAAACTGTTTTTT. Using reference TRBV5-1 and TRBJ1-4 for the parts outside the CDR3, the full variable domain is KAGVTQTPRYLIKTRGQQVTLSCSPISGHRSVSWYQQTPGQGLQFLFEYFSETQRNKGNFPGRFSGRQFSNSRSEMNVSTLELGDSALYLCASSFTGGGGNEKLFFGSGTQLSVL.